The 15 T cell receptor beta chains below come from one sample, sequenced in a study of T cells in Graves' hyperthyroidism and ophthalmopathy. RNA transcripts served as the template for amplifying TCR beta CDR3 regions. TCR CDR3 underwent first-round RT-PCR with the HTBI primer set. TCRdb called the multiplex PCR reads again in MiXCR, with one record for every CDR3 protein. The sample gives approximately 250,000 distinct CDR3 sequences, approximately 24% of which show up once; around 32% is in the top ten. Sample: blood. These receptors were obtained from a woman aged 40 to 50 with Graves' ophthalmopathy.

This clonotype occurred many times. DNA of the CDR3: TGTGCCAGCAGCTTAATAGGGACCCAAGAGACCCAGTACTTC. This gives the protein CASSLIGTQETQYF. The gene calls are TRBV11-2 and TRBJ2-5, with D possibly called TRBD1 or TRBD2 (5 bases each). CDR3 length: 14 amino acids. V lost 2 bases and J lost 1, with 8 bases in between. From germline, CDR1 is SGHAT and CDR2 FQNNGV.

The chain is built from TRBV7-2 and TRBJ2-7, with 12 bases fitting TRBD2. Germline trimming cut 5 bases from V and 9 bases from J; bases unmatched to any gene: 8. The CDR3 contains 14 residues. Germline loops: CDR1 SGHTA, CDR2 FQGNSA. CDR3 sequence reads: CASSPASGGAPQYF. The CDR3 nucleotides are TGTGCCAGCAGCCCTGCTAGCGGGGGGGCGCCGCAGTACTTC. Filled out from reference TRBV7-2 and TRBJ2-7, the complete variable domain reads GAGVSQSPSNKVTEKGKDVELRCDPISGHTALYWYRQSLGQGLEFLIYFQGNSAPDKSGLPSDRFSAERTGGSVSTLTIQRTQQEDSAVYLCASSPASGGAPQYFGPGTRLTVT.

In this sample, this clonotype turned up many times. CDR3 in amino acids: CASSPSGGQETQYF. The CDR3, as DNA: TGTGCCAGCAGCCCCTCCGGGGGGCAAGAGACCCAGTACTTC. The chain is built from TRBV28 and TRBJ2-5; 7 nucleotides line up with TRBD2. With V trimmed by 6 bases and J by 2 bases, 6 bases remained unmatched. Germline CDR1 MDHEN, CDR2 SYDVKM. This CDR3 is 14 amino acids long.

This clonotype appeared many times. This chain connects TRBV2 to TRBJ1-1; D not resolved. The germline gives CDR1 SNHLY, CDR2 FYNNEI. The CDR3 runs 14 residues. V gave up 3 bases and J gave up 2 bases, with 10 bases separating them. CDR3 DNA: TGTGCCAGCAGTGACGGAGGAACTAACACTGAAGCTTTCTTT. Translating gives CASSDGGTNTEAFF.

The chain joins TRBV4-1 to TRBJ1-1, with TRBD1 as a possible D gene (6 bases). Germline CDR1 MGHRA, CDR2 YSYEKL. Deletions cut 2 bases from V and 5 bases from J, with 9 bases between. The CDR3 is made up of 13 amino acids. The CDR3 protein is CASSQHGQTEAFF. The CDR3 DNA follows: TGCGCCAGCAGCCAACACGGACAGACTGAAGCTTTCTTT.

This clonotype was recorded at least ten times. This chain connects TRBV28 to TRBJ1-5; D uncertain. V was pared by 6 bases and J by 0 bases, with 24 bases between. This CDR3 comprises 19 residues. CDR1 is MDHEN and CDR2 is SYDVKM in the germline V gene. CDR3 sequence reads: CASRTIKVLRLYSNQPQHF. CDR3 nucleotide sequence: TGTGCCAGCAGGACCATCAAGGTTCTGCGTCTTTATAGCAATCAGCCCCAGCATTTT.

This clonotype has at least ten counts. The chain links TRBV6-1 to TRBJ2-5, with D unresolved. Germline V gene lookup returns CDR1 MNHNS and CDR2 SASEGT. Trimming took off 6 bases at V and 6 bases at J, with 8 bases between the two ends. CDR3 size: 11 residues. The CDR3 sequence: CASRGLQTQYF. Written as DNA, the CDR3 is TGTGCCAGCAGGGGTCTACAGACCCAGTACTTC.

This clonotype appeared many times. The chain is built from TRBV5-8 and TRBJ2-2; 7 bases are a match to TRBD2. The CDR3 length is 15 residues. Unmatched junction bases numbered 4, after V lost 0 bases and J lost 5 bases. Germline V gene data show CDR1 as SGHTS and CDR2 as YDEGEE. CDR3 nucleotide sequence: TGTGCCAGCAGCTTGGTGCTAGCGGCTACCGGGGAGCTGTTTTTT. Protein: CASSLVLAATGELFF.

This clonotype occurred many times. This sequence joins TRBV27 and TRBJ2-5; D remains ambiguous. CDR1 and CDR2 (germline): MNHEY, SMNVEV (reference sequence). V lost 2 bases and J lost 5, with 9 bases in between. The CDR3 runs 13 residues. CDR3 nucleotide sequence: TGTGCCAGCAGTTTAATTAGCTTGGAGACCCAGTACTTC. Protein sequence: CASSLISLETQYF.

This clonotype has ten or more counts. CDR3 in amino acids: CAWSVSRGVRTQYF. The DNA of the CDR3 is TGTGCCTGGAGTGTAAGCAGGGGGGTGAGGACCCAGTACTTC. This rearrangement joins TRBV30 to TRBJ2-5; a possible D gene is TRBD1 (7 bases). The CDR3 is made up of 14 amino acids. Trimming took off 0 bases at V and 7 bases at J, with 15 bases between the two ends. CDR1 is GTSNPN, CDR2 SVGIG, per germline (reference sequence). The full variable domain, in which reference TRBV30 and TRBJ2-5 provide the parts outside the CDR3, is SQTIHQWPATLVQPVGSPLSLECTVEGTSNPNLYWYRQAAGRGLQLLFYSVGIGQISSEVPQNLSASRPQDRQFILSSKKLLLSDSGFYLCAWSVSRGVRTQYFGPGTRLLVL.

V usage is TRBV4-1 and J usage is TRBJ2-5; TRBD1 matches 9 bases. With V trimmed by 0 bases and J by 5 bases, 7 bases remained unmatched. CDR1 is MGHRA, CDR2 YSYEKL, per germline. The CDR3 is 16 amino acids. This CDR3 reads CASSQETGGAWETQYF. The CDR3 DNA reads TGCGCCAGCAGCCAAGAAACAGGGGGCGCTTGGGAGACCCAGTACTTC.

A word on this clonotype: The junction shows a germline mismatch at one end, possibly a read error. The CDR3 DNA follows: TGTGCCAGCAGTGAAGATCTGAAAAATATGAACACTGAAGCTTCCTTT. Protein product: CASSEDLKNMNTEASF. The gene calls are TRBV6-1 and TRBJ1-1, with unresolved D. This CDR3 region has 16 residues. CDR1 MNHNS and CDR2 SASEGT come from the germline V gene.

The genes are TRBV7-9 and TRBJ2-5; D possibly matches TRBD1 or TRBD2 (5 bases each). Germline V gives CDR1 SEHNR, CDR2 FQNEAQ (reference sequence). V was cut by 9 bases and J by 2 bases, with 16 bases left in between. The CDR3 length is 14 residues. CDR3 in amino acids: CARVGARLQETQYF. The DNA for the CDR3 is TGTGCCAGGGTAGGGGCCCGACTACAAGAGACCCAGTACTTC. Supplemented by reference TRBV7-9 and TRBJ2-5, the full variable domain reads DTGVSQNPRHKITKRGQNVTFRCDPISEHNRLYWYRQTLGQGPEFLTYFQNEAQLEKSRLLSDRFSAERPKGSFSTLEIQRTEQGDSAMYLCARVGARLQETQYFGPGTRLLVL.

This clonotype was recorded at least ten times. The chain carries TRBV30 and TRBJ2-7; 8 bases align to TRBD1. The germline V gene encodes CDR1 GTSNPN and CDR2 SVGIG (reference sequence). The CDR3 sequence is 11 residues long. V was clipped by 3 bases and J by 5 bases; unmatched bases: 0. CDR3 protein: CAWRDRDEQYF. CDR3 coding DNA: TGTGCCTGGAGGGACAGGGACGAGCAGTACTTC. Drawing the rest from reference TRBV30 and TRBJ2-7, the complete variable domain is SQTIHQWPATLVQPVGSPLSLECTVEGTSNPNLYWYRQAAGRGLQLLFYSVGIGQISSEVPQNLSASRPQDRQFILSSKKLLLSDSGFYLCAWRDRDEQYFGPGTRLTVT.

The sample holds many counts of this clonotype. The chain combines TRBV6-5 with TRBJ1-1; D is possibly TRBD1 (5 bases). The CDR3 length is 14 residues. The germline CDR1 and CDR2 sequences are MNHEY and SVGAGI. The ends were cut back, 4 bases at V and 1 base at J, with 10 bases in the middle. The CDR3 DNA sequence: TGTGCCAGCAGTTCGCAGGGAAGGAACACTGAAGCTTTCTTT. Translating gives CASSSQGRNTEAFF.